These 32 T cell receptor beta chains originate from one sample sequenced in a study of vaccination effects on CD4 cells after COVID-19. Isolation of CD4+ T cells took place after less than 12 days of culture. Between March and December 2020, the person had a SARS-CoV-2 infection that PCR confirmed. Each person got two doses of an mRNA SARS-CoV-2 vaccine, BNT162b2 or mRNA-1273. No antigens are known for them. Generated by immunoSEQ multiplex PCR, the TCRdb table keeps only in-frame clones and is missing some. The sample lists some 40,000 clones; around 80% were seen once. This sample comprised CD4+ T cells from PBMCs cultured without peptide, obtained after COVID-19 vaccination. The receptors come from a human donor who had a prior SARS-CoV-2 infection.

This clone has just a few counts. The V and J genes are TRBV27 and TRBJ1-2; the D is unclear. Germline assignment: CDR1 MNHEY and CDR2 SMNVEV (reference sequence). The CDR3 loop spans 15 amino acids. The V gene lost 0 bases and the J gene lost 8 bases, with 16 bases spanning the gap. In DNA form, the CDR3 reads TGTGCCAGCAGTTTATCGTCCACTGGTCTCGGAGGCTACACCTTC. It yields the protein CASSLSSTGLGGYTF.

CDR3 bases: TGTGCCAGCAGCGTAGTTTCTAGCGGGGGGCCTAGAGATACGCAGTATTTT. Translated: CASSVVSSGGPRDTQYF. The V and J genes are TRBV7-2 and TRBJ2-3, with 11 bases matching TRBD2. The CDR3 covers 17 residues. The V gene end was trimmed by 5 bases and the J gene end by 5 bases; junction bases not matched to a gene: 12. CDR1 and CDR2 (germline): SGHTA, FQGNSA.

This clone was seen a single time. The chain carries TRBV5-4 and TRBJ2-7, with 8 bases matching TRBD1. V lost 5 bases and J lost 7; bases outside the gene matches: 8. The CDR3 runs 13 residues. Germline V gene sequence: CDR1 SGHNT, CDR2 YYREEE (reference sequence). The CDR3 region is CASRRDRGMEQYF. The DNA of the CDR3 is TGTGCCAGCAGGAGAGACAGGGGCATGGAGCAGTACTTC.

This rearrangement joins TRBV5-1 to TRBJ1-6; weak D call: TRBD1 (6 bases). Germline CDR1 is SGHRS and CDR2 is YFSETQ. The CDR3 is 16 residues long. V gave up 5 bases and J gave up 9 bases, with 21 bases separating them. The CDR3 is CASRTDGQLLGSPLHF. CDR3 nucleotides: TGCGCCAGCAGGACTGACGGACAGCTCCTCGGTTCACCCCTCCACTTT.

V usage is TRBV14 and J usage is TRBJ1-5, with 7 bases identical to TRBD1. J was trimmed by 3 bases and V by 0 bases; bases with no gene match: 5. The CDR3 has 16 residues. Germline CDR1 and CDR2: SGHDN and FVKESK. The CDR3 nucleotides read TGTGCCAGCAGCCAAGATGGGACAGACATCAATCAGCCCCAGCATTTT. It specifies CASSQDGTDINQPQHF.

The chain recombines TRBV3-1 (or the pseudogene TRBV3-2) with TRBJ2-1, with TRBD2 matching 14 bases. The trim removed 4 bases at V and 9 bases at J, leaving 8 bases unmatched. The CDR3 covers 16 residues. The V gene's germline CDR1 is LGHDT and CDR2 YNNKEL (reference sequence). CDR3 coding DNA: TGTGCCAGCAGCCGACTAGCGGGAGGGCCTGAGGGTGAGCAGTTCTTC. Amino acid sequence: CASSRLAGGPEGEQFF.

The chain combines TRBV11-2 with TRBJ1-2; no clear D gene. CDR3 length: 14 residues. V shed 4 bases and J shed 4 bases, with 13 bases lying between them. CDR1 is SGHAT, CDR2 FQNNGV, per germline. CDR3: CASSWHRRPYGYTF. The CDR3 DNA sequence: TGTGCCAGCAGCTGGCATCGACGGCCCTATGGCTACACCTTC.

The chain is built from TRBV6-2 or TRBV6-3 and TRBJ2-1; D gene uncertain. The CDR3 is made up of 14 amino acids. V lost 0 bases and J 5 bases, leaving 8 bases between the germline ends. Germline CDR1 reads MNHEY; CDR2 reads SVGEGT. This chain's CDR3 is CASSYSVENNEQFF. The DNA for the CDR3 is TGTGCCAGCAGTTACTCTGTCGAGAACAATGAGCAGTTCTTC.

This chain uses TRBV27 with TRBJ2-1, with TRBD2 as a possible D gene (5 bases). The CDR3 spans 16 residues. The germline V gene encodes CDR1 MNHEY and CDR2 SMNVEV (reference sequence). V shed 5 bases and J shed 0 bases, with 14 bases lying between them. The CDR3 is CASSTGLLISYNEQFF. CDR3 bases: TGTGCCAGCAGTACCGGACTTCTGATCTCCTACAATGAGCAGTTCTTC.

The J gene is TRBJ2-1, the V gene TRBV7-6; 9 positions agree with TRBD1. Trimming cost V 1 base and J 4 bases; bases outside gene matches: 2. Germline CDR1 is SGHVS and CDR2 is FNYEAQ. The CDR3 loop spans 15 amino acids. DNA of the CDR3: TGTGCCAGCAGCTTAGGACAGGGGGGGTACAATGAGCAGTTCTTC. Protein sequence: CASSLGQGGYNEQFF.

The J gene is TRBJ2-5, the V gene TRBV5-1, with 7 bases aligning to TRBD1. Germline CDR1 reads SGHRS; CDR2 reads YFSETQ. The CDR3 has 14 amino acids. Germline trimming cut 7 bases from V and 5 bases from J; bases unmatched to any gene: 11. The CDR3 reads CASGQDDLPETQYF. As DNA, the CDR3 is TGCGCCAGCGGACAGGACGACTTGCCGGAGACCCAGTACTTC.

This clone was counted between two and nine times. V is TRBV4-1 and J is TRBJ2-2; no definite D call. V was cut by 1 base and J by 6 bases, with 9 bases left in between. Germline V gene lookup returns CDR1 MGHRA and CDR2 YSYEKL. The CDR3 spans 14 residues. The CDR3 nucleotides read TGCGCCAGCAGCCAAGTGGCCTCGCCCGGGGAGCTGTTTTTT. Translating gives CASSQVASPGELFF.

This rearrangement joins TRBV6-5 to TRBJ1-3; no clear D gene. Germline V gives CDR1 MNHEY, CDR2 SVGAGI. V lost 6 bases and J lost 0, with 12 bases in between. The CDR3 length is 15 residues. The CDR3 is CASRVSQSSGNTIYF. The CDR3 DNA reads TGTGCCAGCAGGGTCTCACAGAGCTCTGGAAACACCATATATTTT.

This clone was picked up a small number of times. The CDR3 region is CASSLGLNQPQHF. The CDR3 nucleotides read TGTGCCAGCAGCTTGGGACTCAATCAGCCCCAGCATTTT. The rearrangement uses TRBV11-3 and TRBJ1-5; a possible D gene is TRBD1 (5 bases). V was shortened by 3 bases and J by 3 bases, with 6 bases between the two germline ends. The CDR3 covers 13 residues. The germline V gene has CDR1 SGHNT and CDR2 YENEEA.

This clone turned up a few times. The DNA for the CDR3 is TGTGCCAGCAGCCACAGGGCTTCCAACGAGCAGTACTTC. The encoded protein is CASSHRASNEQYF. The rearrangement links TRBV5-4 to TRBJ2-7, with D perhaps TRBD1 (6 bases). This CDR3 has 13 residues. The germline gives CDR1 SGHNT, CDR2 YYREEE (reference sequence). V lost 4 bases and J lost 5, with 13 bases in between.

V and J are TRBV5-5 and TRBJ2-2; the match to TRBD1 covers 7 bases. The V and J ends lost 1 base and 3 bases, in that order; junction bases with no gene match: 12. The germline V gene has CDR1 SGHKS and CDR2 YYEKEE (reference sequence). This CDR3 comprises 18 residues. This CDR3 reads CASSLPATDRRHTGELFF. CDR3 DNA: TGTGCCAGCAGCTTGCCTGCTACGGACAGGCGCCACACCGGGGAGCTGTTTTTT.

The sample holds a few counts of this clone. Here the CDR3 reads CASSQDRVGNQPQHF. The CDR3 DNA reads as TGTGCCAGCAGCCAAGACAGGGTGGGGAATCAGCCCCAGCATTTT. The rearrangement joins TRBV4-2 to TRBJ1-5; the D gene is possibly TRBD1 (5 bases). Germline CDR1 and CDR2: LGHNA and YNFKEQ. Deletions cut 0 bases from V and 4 bases from J, with 10 bases between. CDR3 length: 15 residues.

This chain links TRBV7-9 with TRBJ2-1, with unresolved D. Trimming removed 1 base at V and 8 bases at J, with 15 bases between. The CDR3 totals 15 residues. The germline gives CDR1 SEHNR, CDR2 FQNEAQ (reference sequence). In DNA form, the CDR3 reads TGTGCCAGCAGCTTAGTTGGGGTACTGAGATATGAGCAGTTCTTC. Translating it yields CASSLVGVLRYEQFF. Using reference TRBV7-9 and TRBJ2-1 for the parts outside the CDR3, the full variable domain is DTGVSQNPRHKITKRGQNVTFRCDPISEHNRLYWYRQTLGQGPEFLTYFQNEAQLEKSRLLSDRFSAERPKGSFSTLEIQRTEQGDSAMYLCASSLVGVLRYEQFFGPGTRLTVL.

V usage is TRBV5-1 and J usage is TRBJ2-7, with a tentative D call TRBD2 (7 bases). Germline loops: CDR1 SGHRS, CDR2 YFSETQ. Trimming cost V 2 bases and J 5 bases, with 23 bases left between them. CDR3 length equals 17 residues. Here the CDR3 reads CASSFFPPGGQGNEQYF. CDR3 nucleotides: TGCGCCAGCAGCTTTTTCCCCCCGGGGGGCCAAGGGAACGAGCAGTACTTC.

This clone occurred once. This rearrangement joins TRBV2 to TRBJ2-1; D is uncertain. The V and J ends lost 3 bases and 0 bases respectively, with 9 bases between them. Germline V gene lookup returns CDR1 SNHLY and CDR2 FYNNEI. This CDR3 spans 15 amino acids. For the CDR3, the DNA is TGTGCCAGCAGTGATTGGGGTAGCTCCTACAATGAGCAGTTCTTC. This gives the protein CASSDWGSSYNEQFF.

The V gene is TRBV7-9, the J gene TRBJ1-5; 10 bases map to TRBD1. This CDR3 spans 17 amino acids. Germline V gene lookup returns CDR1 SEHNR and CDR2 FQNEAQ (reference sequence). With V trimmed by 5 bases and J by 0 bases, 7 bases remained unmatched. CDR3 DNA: TGTGCCAGCAGCACGGACAGGGGGACGTATAGCAATCAGCCCCAGCATTTT. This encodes CASSTDRGTYSNQPQHF. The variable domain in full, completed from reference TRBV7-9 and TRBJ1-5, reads DTGVSQNPRHKITKRGQNVTFRCDPISEHNRLYWYRQTLGQGPEFLTYFQNEAQLEKSRLLSDRFSAERPKGSFSTLEIQRTEQGDSAMYLCASSTDRGTYSNQPQHFGDGTRLSIL.

Here the CDR3 reads CASRQTLAGASYNEQFF. CDR3 bases: TGCGCCAGCAGGCAAACACTAGCGGGGGCTTCCTACAATGAGCAGTTCTTC. The rearrangement uses TRBV5-1 and TRBJ2-1, with 11 positions matching TRBD2. Germline V CDR1 and CDR2: SGHRS, YFSETQ. This CDR3 has 17 amino acids. Unmatched junction bases numbered 8, after V lost 5 bases and J lost 1 base.

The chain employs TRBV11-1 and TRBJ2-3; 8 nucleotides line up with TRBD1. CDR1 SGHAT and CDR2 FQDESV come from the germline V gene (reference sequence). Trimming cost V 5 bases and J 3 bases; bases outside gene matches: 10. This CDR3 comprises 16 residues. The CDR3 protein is CASSRYRGMGTDTQYF. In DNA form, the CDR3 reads TGTGCCAGCAGCCGATACAGGGGGATGGGGACAGATACGCAGTATTTT. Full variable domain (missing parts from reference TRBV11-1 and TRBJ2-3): EAEVAQSPRYKITEKSQAVAFWCDPISGHATLYWYRQILGQGPELLVQFQDESVVDDSQLPKDRFSAERLKGVDSTLKIQPAELGDSAMYLCASSRYRGMGTDTQYFGPGTRLTVL.

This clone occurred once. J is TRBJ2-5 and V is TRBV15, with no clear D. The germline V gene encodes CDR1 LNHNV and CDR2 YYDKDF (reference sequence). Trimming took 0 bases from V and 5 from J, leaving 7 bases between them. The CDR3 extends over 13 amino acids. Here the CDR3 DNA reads TGTGCCACCAGCAGAGATCTAACGGAGACCCAGTACTTC. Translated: CATSRDLTETQYF.

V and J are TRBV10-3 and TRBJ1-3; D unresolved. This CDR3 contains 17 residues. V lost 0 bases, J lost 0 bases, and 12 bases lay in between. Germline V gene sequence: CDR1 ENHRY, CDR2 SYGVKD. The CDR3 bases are TGTGCCATCAGTGAGTCGCCCTTCGGAGGCTCTGGAAACACCATATATTTT. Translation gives CAISESPFGGSGNTIYF.

CDR3 bases: TGTGCCAGCAGCCAGTCCACGGAGCAGTTCTTC. Protein sequence: CASSQSTEQFF. The rearrangement links TRBV4-2 to TRBJ2-1, with D unclear. Per the germline V gene, CDR1 is LGHNA and CDR2 is YNFKEQ. The CDR3 loop spans 11 amino acids. V lost 3 bases, J lost 10 bases, and 7 bases lay in between.

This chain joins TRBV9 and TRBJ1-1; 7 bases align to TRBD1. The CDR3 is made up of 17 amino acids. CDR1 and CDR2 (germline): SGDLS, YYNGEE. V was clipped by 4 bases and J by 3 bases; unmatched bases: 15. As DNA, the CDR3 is TGTGCCAGCAGCTCACAGGGGACTCAAAACCCCTACACTGAAGCTTTCTTT. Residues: CASSSQGTQNPYTEAFF.

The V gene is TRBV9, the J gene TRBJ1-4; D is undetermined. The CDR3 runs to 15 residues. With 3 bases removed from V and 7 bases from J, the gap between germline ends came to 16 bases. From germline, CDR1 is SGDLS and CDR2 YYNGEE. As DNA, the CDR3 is TGTGCCAGCAGCGGCCTTGGGATGGTGGGTGAAAAACTGTTTTTT. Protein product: CASSGLGMVGEKLFF. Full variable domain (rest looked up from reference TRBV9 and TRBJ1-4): DSGVTQTPKHLITATGQRVTLRCSPRSGDLSVYWYQQSLDQGLQFLIQYYNGEERAKGNILERFSAQQFPDLHSELNLSSLELGDSALYFCASSGLGMVGEKLFFGSGTQLSVL.

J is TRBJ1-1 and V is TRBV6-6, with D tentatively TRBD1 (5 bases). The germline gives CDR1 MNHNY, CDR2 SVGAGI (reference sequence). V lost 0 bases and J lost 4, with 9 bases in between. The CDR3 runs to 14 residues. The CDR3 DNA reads TGTGCCAGCAGTTACTCGTTGGGGGGCACTGAAGCTTTCTTT. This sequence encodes CASSYSLGGTEAFF.

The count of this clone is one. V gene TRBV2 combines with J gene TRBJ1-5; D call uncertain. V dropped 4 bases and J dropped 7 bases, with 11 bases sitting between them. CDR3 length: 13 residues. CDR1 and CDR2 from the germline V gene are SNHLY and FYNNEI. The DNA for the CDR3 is TGTGCCAGCAGTGTCGGACTCGGGCAGCCCCAGCATTTT. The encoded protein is CASSVGLGQPQHF.

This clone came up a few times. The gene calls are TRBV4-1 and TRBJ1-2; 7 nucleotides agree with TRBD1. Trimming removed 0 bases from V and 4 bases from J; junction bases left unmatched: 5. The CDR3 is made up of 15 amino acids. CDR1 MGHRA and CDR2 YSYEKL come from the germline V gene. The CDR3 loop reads CASSQDQGTVYGYTF. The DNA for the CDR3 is TGCGCCAGCAGCCAAGATCAAGGGACAGTCTATGGCTACACCTTC.

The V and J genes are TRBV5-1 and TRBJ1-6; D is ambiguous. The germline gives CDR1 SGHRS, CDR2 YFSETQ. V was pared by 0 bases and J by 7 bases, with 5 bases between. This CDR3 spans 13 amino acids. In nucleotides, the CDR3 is TGCGCCAGCAGCTTGGGTGAGAATTCACCCCTCCACTTT. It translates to CASSLGENSPLHF.